Below are 29 T cell receptor beta chains sequenced from a single sample in a study of beta chain features in type 1 diabetes. Expressed TCRB transcripts were sequenced because the isolated RNA had all been reverse transcribed beforehand. Generated by immunoSEQ multiplex PCR, the TCRdb table keeps only in-frame clones and is missing some. The data hold hundreds of thousands of clones, with about 17% observed a single time. The sequencing input was naive CD4+ T cells from blood. These receptors were obtained from a woman younger than 30 in good health.

This clone showed up just a few times. The rearrangement uses TRBV28 and TRBJ1-2; D is ambiguous. The V gene's germline CDR1 is MDHEN and CDR2 SYDVKM. This CDR3 is built from 14 residues. V was clipped by 2 bases and J by 4 bases, with 11 bases between them. DNA for the CDR3: TGTGCCAGCAGTTTAGGTCAGTCTTCCTATGGCTACACCTTC. This translates into CASSLGQSSYGYTF.

The chain is built from TRBV18 and TRBJ2-2, with TRBD2 as a possible D gene (5 bases). With 10 bases removed from V and 0 bases from J, the gap between germline ends came to 15 bases. The CDR3 consists of 15 residues. Germline V lookup: CDR1 KGHSH, CDR2 LQKENI. The CDR3 nucleotides read TGTGCCACCGGTTGGACTGAAGCGAACACCGGGGAGCTGTTTTTT. Protein: CATGWTEANTGELFF.

The V gene is TRBV28, the J gene TRBJ1-3; 9 nucleotides agree with TRBD1. Germline loops: CDR1 MDHEN, CDR2 SYDVKM. The CDR3 totals 15 residues. After removal of 6 bases from V and 1 base from J, the junction contained 4 bases not matched to a gene. CDR3 nucleotide sequence: TGTGCCAGCAGCAAACAGGGGGCTTCTGGAAACACCATATATTTT. Encoded protein: CASSKQGASGNTIYF.

The chain employs TRBV2 and TRBJ2-3; the D is unclear. The germline CDR1 and CDR2 sequences are SNHLY and FYNNEI. The V end lost 4 bases, the J end lost 0 bases, and 14 bases lay between the germline ends. CDR3 length equals 16 residues. The CDR3 loop is CASSGSPYASTDTQYF. The CDR3 bases are TGTGCCAGCAGTGGATCCCCCTACGCTAGCACAGATACGCAGTATTTT.

The rearrangement uses TRBV28 and TRBJ2-5; D may match TRBD1 or TRBD2 (5 bases each). The ends were cut back, 1 base at V and 3 bases at J, with 12 bases in the middle. Germline V CDR1 and CDR2: MDHEN, SYDVKM. This CDR3 is built from 15 residues. CDR3 loop: CASSLSGTAKETQYF. The CDR3, as DNA: TGTGCCAGCAGTTTATCGGGGACGGCGAAAGAGACCCAGTACTTC.

The genes are TRBV7-9 and TRBJ2-5; TRBD1 is a possible D gene (7 bases). Germline values: CDR1 SEHNR, CDR2 FQNEAQ (reference sequence). This CDR3 spans 15 amino acids. V was pared by 5 bases and J by 0 bases, with 13 bases between. The CDR3, as DNA: TGTGCCAGCAGCGCGGGACAGTTCCACCAAGAGACCCAGTACTTC. Amino acids: CASSAGQFHQETQYF.

Only a few counts were recorded for this clone. V usage is TRBV6-1 and J usage is TRBJ2-1; TRBD2 matches at 8 bases. V dropped 6 bases and J dropped 6; count of bases not matched to a gene: 10. Germline V lookup: CDR1 MNHNS, CDR2 SASEGT. The CDR3 contains 15 residues. DNA of the CDR3: TGTGCCAGCAGCCCCCCCGGGACTAGGCGCAATGAGCAGTTCTTC. Translation gives CASSPPGTRRNEQFF.

This clone has just a few counts. The gene calls are TRBV5-1 and TRBJ2-7; D is perhaps TRBD1 (5 bases). CDR3 length: 13 amino acids. Deletions cut 0 bases from V and 6 bases from J, with 10 bases between. CDR1 is SGHRS and CDR2 is YFSETQ in the germline V gene. The CDR3 bases are TGCGCCAGCAGCTTGGTTGGGGCCAGCGAGCAGTACTTC. Translation: CASSLVGASEQYF.

This clone was seen only a few times. V gene TRBV19 combines with J gene TRBJ1-2, with TRBD1 identical over 7 bases. CDR1 LNHDA and CDR2 SQIVND come from the germline V gene (reference sequence). The CDR3 runs 16 residues. J was trimmed by 4 bases and V by 1 base; bases with no gene match: 9. The CDR3 DNA reads as TGTGCCAGTAGTATAGCCCTCCGGGACAGACCCTATGGCTACACCTTC. It translates to CASSIALRDRPYGYTF. The full variable domain, completed using reference TRBV19 and TRBJ1-2, is DGGITQSPKYLFRKEGQNVTLSCEQNLNHDAMYWYRQDPGQGLRLIYYSQIVNDFQKGDIAEGYSVSREKKESFPLTVTSAQKNPTAFYLCASSIALRDRPYGYTFGSGTRLTVV.

This clone was seen only a few times. CDR3 sequence: CASSSGTATEAFF. CDR3 nucleotide sequence: TGTGCCAGCAGCAGCGGGACAGCCACTGAAGCTTTCTTT. This sequence joins TRBV5-6 and TRBJ1-1, with 7 positions matching TRBD1. Germline assignment: CDR1 SGHDT and CDR2 YYEEEE. The CDR3 totals 13 residues. V shed 4 bases, J shed 4 bases, and the junction held 4 bases outside the gene matches.

V gene TRBV5-1 combines with J gene TRBJ2-1; D possibly uses TRBD1 or TRBD2 (5 bases each). Trimming cost V 2 bases and J 10 bases, with 22 bases left between them. Germline values: CDR1 SGHRS, CDR2 YFSETQ. The CDR3 sequence is 16 residues long. CDR3 sequence reads: CASSLIVGVATHEQFF. CDR3 DNA sequence: TGCGCCAGCAGCTTAATAGTGGGGGTTGCAACACACGAGCAGTTCTTC.

This clone showed up just a few times. This sequence joins TRBV23-1 and TRBJ2-1; 7 positions match TRBD1. TRBV23-1 is sorted into the ORF group, with uncertain function. The J segment lost 2 bases and the V segment lost 0 bases, leaving 19 bases of the junction unmatched. The CDR3 is 21 amino acids. CDR3 DNA sequence: TGCGCCAGCAGTCAATCGAGGTCAAGGACAGGAGGTCTGCATACCTACAATGAGCAGTTCTTC. Its protein is CASSQSRSRTGGLHTYNEQFF.

This clone has a handful of counts. The chain joins TRBV27 to TRBJ2-1; perhaps TRBD1 as D (5 bases). This CDR3 has 15 amino acids. Germline V gives CDR1 MNHEY, CDR2 SMNVEV (reference sequence). Deletions cut 6 bases from V and 5 bases from J, with 17 bases between. DNA for the CDR3: TGTGCCAGCAGATCCCCCCTAAGGGGAAACAATGAGCAGTTCTTC. It translates to CASRSPLRGNNEQFF.

This clone has only one observation. The rearrangement joins TRBV7-2 to TRBJ1-1; the match to TRBD1 covers 7 bases. With 5 bases clipped from V and 0 bases from J, the junction kept 6 bases outside the gene matches. The germline V gene encodes CDR1 SGHTA and CDR2 FQGNSA. The CDR3 length is 15 residues. CDR3: CASSPRGTVNTEAFF. CDR3 sequence (DNA): TGTGCCAGCAGCCCCCGGGGGACAGTGAACACTGAAGCTTTCTTT.

The rearrangement links TRBV29-1 to TRBJ1-2, with 11 nucleotides matching TRBD1. Per germline, CDR1 SQVTM and CDR2 ANQGSEA. The CDR3 covers 13 residues. V shed 6 bases, J shed 2 bases, and the junction held 2 bases outside the gene matches. The CDR3 protein is CSVGQGENYGYTF. The CDR3, as DNA: TGCAGCGTGGGACAGGGGGAAAACTATGGCTACACCTTC.

V gene TRBV27 combines with J gene TRBJ1-5; unclear D gene. Trimming removed 4 bases at V and 0 bases at J, with 10 bases between. This CDR3 region has 15 residues. In germline, CDR1 is MNHEY, CDR2 SMNVEV (reference sequence). The CDR3 reads CASSSSGLSNQPQHF. For the CDR3, the DNA is TGTGCCAGCAGTTCATCCGGGCTTAGCAATCAGCCCCAGCATTTT.

A few counts support this clone. This sequence joins TRBV11-2 and TRBJ2-7, with D tentatively TRBD1 (5 bases). Trimming took off 7 bases at V and 3 bases at J, with 16 bases between the two ends. CDR3 length: 14 amino acids. The germline gives CDR1 SGHAT, CDR2 FQNNGV. The CDR3 loop is CASTAYGAIYEQYF. CDR3 in DNA: TGTGCCAGCACAGCTTATGGGGCCATCTACGAGCAGTACTTC.

This rearrangement joins TRBV6-1 to TRBJ1-1; TRBD1 aligns across 10 bases. Germline CDR1 is MNHNS and CDR2 is SASEGT. CDR3 length: 13 amino acids. Trimming took 8 bases from V and 4 from J; bases not matched to a gene: 4. Written as DNA, the CDR3 is TGTGCCAGCGACCGGGACAGGGGCACTGAAGCTTTCTTT. It translates to CASDRDRGTEAFF.

V usage is TRBV9 and J usage is TRBJ2-1; D might be TRBD1 (5 bases). Germline V gene data show CDR1 as SGDLS and CDR2 as YYNGEE. The CDR3 runs 14 residues. V lost 0 bases, J lost 8 bases, and 12 bases lay in between. CDR3 residues: CASSVVAGKDEQFF. The CDR3 DNA reads as TGTGCCAGCAGCGTAGTGGCAGGGAAGGATGAGCAGTTCTTC.

In this sample, this clone turned up a few times. This sequence joins TRBV6-5 and TRBJ2-1; TRBD1 agrees at 7 bases. The CDR3 covers 14 residues. The ends lost 7 bases at V and 6 bases at J; junction bases unmatched: 9. CDR1 is MNHEY, CDR2 SVGAGI, per germline. The CDR3 DNA reads TGTGCCAGCAACAGACAGGGAAGGAGCAATGAGCAGTTCTTC. It codes for CASNRQGRSNEQFF.

This rearrangement joins TRBV7-9 to TRBJ2-1, with 9 nucleotides matching TRBD1. In germline, CDR1 is SEHNR, CDR2 FQNEAQ (reference sequence). The CDR3 is 15 residues long. V dropped 8 bases and J dropped 7; count of bases not matched to a gene: 12. The DNA of the CDR3 is TGTGCCAGCCCGAAACAGGGGGCTATTATAAATGAGCAGTTCTTC. This translates into CASPKQGAIINEQFF.

This clone was detected a few times. This chain links TRBV7-3 with TRBJ2-1, with no clear D. The CDR3 spans 17 residues. The germline V gene has CDR1 SGHTA and CDR2 FQGTGA. Between the trimmed V and J ends, which lost 5 bases and 3 bases, there was a span of 20 bases. CDR3 in amino acids: CASSPTSRNRHYNEQFF. The CDR3 nucleotides read TGTGCCAGCAGCCCGACCAGCCGGAACCGTCACTACAATGAGCAGTTCTTC.

The CDR3 region has the DNA TGCAGCGTTGACAGGGGAAGCTATGGCTACACCTTC. Protein product: CSVDRGSYGYTF. The rearrangement uses TRBV29-1 and TRBJ1-2; perhaps TRBD1 as D (6 bases). The CDR3 is made up of 12 amino acids. Germline V gene data show CDR1 as SQVTM and CDR2 as ANQGSEA. Deletions cut 3 bases from V and 4 bases from J, with 9 bases between.

This clone showed up just a few times. The chain has TRBV28 and TRBJ2-1; D is uncertain. This CDR3 contains 16 residues. Germline CDR1 MDHEN, CDR2 SYDVKM. V was trimmed by 7 bases and J by 5 bases, leaving 21 bases between them. The CDR3 sequence is CASTYAEDDIHNEQFF. The DNA of the CDR3 is TGTGCCAGCACCTACGCCGAGGACGACATTCACAATGAGCAGTTCTTC.

The CDR3, as DNA: TGTGCCAGCAGTTCTACAGGGGTGGCGAAGGTATCTGGAAACACCATATATTTT. Residues: CASSSTGVAKVSGNTIYF. The genes are TRBV27 and TRBJ1-3, with 7 nucleotides matching TRBD1. V trimming: 4 bases; J trimming: 1 base; junction bases outside the gene matches: 13. Germline values: CDR1 MNHEY, CDR2 SMNVEV (reference sequence). The CDR3 runs to 18 residues.

This CDR3 reads CASTPSLGRYEQYF. CDR3 DNA sequence: TGTGCCAGCACCCCATCTCTGGGCCGCTACGAGCAGTACTTC. The V and J genes are TRBV28 and TRBJ2-7; no firm D call. Per the germline V gene, CDR1 is MDHEN and CDR2 is SYDVKM. V was shortened by 7 bases and J by 3 bases, with 16 bases between the two germline ends. The length of the CDR3 is 14 residues. The variable domain in full, completed from reference TRBV28 and TRBJ2-7, reads DVKVTQSSRYLVKRTGEKVFLECVQDMDHENMFWYRQDPGLGLRLIYFSYDVKMKEKGDIPEGYSVSREKKERFSLILESASTNQTSMYLCASTPSLGRYEQYFGPGTRLTVT.

This clone was counted between two and nine times. The genes are TRBV29-1 and TRBJ2-1, with D perhaps matching TRBD1 (6 bases). The CDR3 is 11 amino acids. CDR1 and CDR2 from the germline V gene are SQVTM and ANQGSEA. V dropped 7 bases and J dropped 10 bases, with 14 bases sitting between them. The CDR3 loop reads CSEQTGREQFF. As DNA, the CDR3 is TGCAGCGAGCAGACAGGTAGGGAGCAGTTCTTC.

The chain has TRBV9 and TRBJ1-4; TRBD1 aligns across 7 bases. CDR3 length: 15 amino acids. Germline values: CDR1 SGDLS, CDR2 YYNGEE. V shed 0 bases, J shed 13 bases, and the junction held 12 bases outside the gene matches. The CDR3 region is CASSVAGTVSDVLFF. The CDR3, as DNA: TGTGCCAGCAGCGTAGCCGGGACAGTATCGGATGTACTGTTTTTT.

The gene calls are TRBV4-3 and TRBJ2-2, with TRBD2 identical over 14 bases. CDR1 and CDR2 from the germline V gene are LGHNA and YSLEER. There are 19 residues in the CDR3. V shed 0 bases and J 5 bases; nucleotides not matched to a gene: 8. CDR3 DNA sequence: TGCGCCAGCAGCCAAGATTCGGGACTAGCGGGAGCAAATACCGGGGAGCTGTTTTTT. Its protein is CASSQDSGLAGANTGELFF.